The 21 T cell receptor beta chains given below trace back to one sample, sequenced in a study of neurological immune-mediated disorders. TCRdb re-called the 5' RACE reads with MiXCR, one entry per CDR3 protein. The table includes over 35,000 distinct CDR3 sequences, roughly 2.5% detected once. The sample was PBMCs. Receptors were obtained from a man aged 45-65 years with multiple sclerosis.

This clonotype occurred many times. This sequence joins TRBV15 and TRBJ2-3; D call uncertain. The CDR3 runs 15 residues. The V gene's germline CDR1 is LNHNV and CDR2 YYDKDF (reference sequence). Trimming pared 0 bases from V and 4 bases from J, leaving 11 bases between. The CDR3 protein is CATSREGSSADTQYF. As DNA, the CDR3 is TGTGCCACCAGCAGAGAGGGTAGCTCTGCAGATACGCAGTATTTT.

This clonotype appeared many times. In DNA form, the CDR3 reads TGTGCCAGTAGTCCCGGTGTTGAATTAGGTTCACCCCTCCACTTT. It translates to CASSPGVELGSPLHF. The chain links TRBV19 to TRBJ1-6; D gene unclear. This CDR3 has 15 amino acids. V was shortened by 5 bases and J by 9 bases, with 17 bases between the two germline ends. Germline CDR1 is LNHDA and CDR2 is SQIVND (reference sequence).

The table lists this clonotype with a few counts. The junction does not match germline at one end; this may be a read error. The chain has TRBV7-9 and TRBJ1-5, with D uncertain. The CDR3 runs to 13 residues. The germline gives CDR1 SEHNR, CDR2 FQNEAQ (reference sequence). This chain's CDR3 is CASSHGRNQPQNF. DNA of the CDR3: TGTGCCAGCAGCCATGGCAGGAATCAGCCCCAGAATTTT. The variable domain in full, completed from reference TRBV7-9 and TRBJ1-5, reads DTGVSQNPRHKITKRGQNVTFRCDPISEHNRLYWYRQTLGQGPEFLTYFQNEAQLEKSRLLSDRFSAERPKGSFSTLEIQRTEQGDSAMYLCASSHGRNQPQNFGDGTRLSIL.

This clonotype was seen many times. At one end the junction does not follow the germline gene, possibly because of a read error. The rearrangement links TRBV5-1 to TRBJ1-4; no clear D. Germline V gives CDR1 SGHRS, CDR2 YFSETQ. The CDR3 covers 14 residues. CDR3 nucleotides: TGCGCCAACAGCCGCGGACCCTCGAATGAAAAACTGTTTTTT. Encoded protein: CANSRGPSNEKLFF.

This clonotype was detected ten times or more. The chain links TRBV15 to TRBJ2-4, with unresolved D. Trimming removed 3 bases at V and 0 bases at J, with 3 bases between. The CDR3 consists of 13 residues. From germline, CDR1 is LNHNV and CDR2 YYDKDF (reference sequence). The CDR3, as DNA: TGTGCCACCAGCAGGGGAGCCAAAAACATTCAGTACTTC. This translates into CATSRGAKNIQYF.

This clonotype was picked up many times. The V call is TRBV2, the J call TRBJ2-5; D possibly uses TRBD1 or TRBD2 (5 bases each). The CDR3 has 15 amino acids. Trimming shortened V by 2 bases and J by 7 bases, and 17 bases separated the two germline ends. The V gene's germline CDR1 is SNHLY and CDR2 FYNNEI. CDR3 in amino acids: CASSETRAPRGTQYF. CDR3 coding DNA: TGTGCCAGCAGTGAAACTAGGGCACCGAGGGGGACCCAGTACTTC.

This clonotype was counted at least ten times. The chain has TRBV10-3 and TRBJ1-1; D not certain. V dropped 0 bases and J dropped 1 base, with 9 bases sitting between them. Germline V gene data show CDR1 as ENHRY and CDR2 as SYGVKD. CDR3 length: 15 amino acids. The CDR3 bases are TGTGCCATCAGTGAGTCTTACCAAGAGAACACTGAAGCTTTCTTT. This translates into CAISESYQENTEAFF.

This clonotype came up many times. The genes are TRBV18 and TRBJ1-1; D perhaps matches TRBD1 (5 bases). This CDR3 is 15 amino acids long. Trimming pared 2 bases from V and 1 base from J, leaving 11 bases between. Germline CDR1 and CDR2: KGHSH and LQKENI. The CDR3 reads CASSPTQRGNTEAFF. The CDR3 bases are TGTGCCAGCTCACCAACCCAGAGGGGGAACACTGAAGCTTTCTTT.

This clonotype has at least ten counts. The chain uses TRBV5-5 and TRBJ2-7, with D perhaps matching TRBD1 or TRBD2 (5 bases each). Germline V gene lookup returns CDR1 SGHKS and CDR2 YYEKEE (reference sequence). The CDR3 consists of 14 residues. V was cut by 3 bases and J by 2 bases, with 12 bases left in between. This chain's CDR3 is CASSSGDGPYEQYF. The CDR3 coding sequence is TGTGCCAGCAGCTCCGGGGACGGTCCCTACGAGCAGTACTTC.

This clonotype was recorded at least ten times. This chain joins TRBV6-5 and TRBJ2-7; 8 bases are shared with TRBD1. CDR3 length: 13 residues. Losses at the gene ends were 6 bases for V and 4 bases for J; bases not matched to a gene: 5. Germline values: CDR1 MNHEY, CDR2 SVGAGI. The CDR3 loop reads CASREDRVYEQYF. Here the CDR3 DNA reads TGTGCCAGCAGGGAGGACAGGGTATACGAGCAGTACTTC.

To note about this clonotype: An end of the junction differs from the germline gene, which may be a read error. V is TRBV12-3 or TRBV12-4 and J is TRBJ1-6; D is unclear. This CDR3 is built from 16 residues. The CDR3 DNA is TGTGCCAGCAGCTCGACCAAACGAGGATATAATTCACCCCTCAACTTT. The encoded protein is CASSSTKRGYNSPLNF.

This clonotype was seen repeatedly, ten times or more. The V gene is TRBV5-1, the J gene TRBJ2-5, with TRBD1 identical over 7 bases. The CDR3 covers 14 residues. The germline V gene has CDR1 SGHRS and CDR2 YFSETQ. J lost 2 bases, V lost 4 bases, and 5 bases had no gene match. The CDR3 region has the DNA TGCGCCAGCAGCACGTGGGACAGACAAGAGACCCAGTACTTC. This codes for CASSTWDRQETQYF. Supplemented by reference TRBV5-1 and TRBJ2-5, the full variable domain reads KAGVTQTPRYLIKTRGQQVTLSCSPISGHRSVSWYQQTPGQGLQFLFEYFSETQRNKGNFPGRFSGRQFSNSRSEMNVSTLELGDSALYLCASSTWDRQETQYFGPGTRLLVL.

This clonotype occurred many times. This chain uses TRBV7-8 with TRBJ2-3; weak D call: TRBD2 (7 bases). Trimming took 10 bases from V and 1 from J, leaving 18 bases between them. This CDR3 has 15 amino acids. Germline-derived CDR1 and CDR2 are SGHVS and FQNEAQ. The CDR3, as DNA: TGTGCCACTATATTCGGAGGGGGGGGCACAGATACGCAGTATTTT. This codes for CATIFGGGGTDTQYF.

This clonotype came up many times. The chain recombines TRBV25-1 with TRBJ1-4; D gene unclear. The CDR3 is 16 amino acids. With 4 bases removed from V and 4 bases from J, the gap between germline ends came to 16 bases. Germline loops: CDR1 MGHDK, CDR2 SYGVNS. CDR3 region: CASSGVESSGNEKLFF. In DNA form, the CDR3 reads TGTGCCAGCAGTGGGGTTGAGTCCAGCGGTAATGAAAAACTGTTTTTT.

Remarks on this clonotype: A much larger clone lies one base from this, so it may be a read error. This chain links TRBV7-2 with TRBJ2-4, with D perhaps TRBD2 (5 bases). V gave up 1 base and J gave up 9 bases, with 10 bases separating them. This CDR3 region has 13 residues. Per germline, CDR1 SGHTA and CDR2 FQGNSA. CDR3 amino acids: CASSLETAGIQYF. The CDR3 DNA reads TGTGCCAGCAGCTTAGAAACGGCGGGCATTCAGTACTTC.

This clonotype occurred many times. The CDR3 loop is CASSLMGGGETQYF. The DNA of the CDR3 is TGCGCCAGCAGCCTGATGGGGGGCGGAGAGACCCAGTACTTC. The chain employs TRBV5-1 and TRBJ2-5, with D perhaps matching TRBD1 or TRBD2 (6 bases each). V was cut by 4 bases and J by 4 bases, with 14 bases left in between. Germline CDR1 is SGHRS and CDR2 is YFSETQ. This CDR3 is 14 amino acids long.

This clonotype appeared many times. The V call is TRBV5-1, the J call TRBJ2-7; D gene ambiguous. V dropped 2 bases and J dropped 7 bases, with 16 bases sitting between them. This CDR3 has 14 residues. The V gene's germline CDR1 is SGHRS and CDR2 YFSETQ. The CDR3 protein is CASSLGDPMGEQYF. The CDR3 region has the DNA TGCGCCAGCAGCTTAGGAGACCCTATGGGAGAGCAGTACTTC.

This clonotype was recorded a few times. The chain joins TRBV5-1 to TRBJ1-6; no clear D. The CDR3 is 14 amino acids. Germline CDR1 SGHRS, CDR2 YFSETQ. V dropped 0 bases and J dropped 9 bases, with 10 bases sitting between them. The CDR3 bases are TGCGCCAGCAGCTTGGGCGAGGTGGGTTCACCCCTCCACTTT. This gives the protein CASSLGEVGSPLHF. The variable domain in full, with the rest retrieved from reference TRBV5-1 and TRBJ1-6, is KAGVTQTPRYLIKTRGQQVTLSCSPISGHRSVSWYQQTPGQGLQFLFEYFSETQRNKGNFPGRFSGRQFSNSRSEMNVSTLELGDSALYLCASSLGEVGSPLHFGNGTRLTVT.

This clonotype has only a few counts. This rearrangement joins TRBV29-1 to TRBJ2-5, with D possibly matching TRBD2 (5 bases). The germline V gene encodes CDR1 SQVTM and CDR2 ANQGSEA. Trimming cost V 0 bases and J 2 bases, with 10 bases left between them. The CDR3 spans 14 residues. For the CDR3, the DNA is TGCAGCGTTGAAGACCCGGGAAATCAAGAGACCCAGTACTTC. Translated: CSVEDPGNQETQYF.

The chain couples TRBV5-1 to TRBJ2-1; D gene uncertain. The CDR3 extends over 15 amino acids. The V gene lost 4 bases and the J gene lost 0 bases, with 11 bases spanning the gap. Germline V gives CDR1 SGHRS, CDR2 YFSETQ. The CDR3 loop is CASSTDGNSYNEQFF. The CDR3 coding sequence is TGCGCCAGCAGCACGGACGGCAACTCCTACAATGAGCAGTTCTTC.

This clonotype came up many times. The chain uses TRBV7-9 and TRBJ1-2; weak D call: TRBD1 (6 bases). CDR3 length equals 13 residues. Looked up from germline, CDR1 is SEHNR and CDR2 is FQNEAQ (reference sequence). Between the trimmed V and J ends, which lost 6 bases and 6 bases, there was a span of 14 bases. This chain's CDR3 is CASRRTGLDGYTF. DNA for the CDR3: TGTGCCAGCAGGCGAACAGGGTTAGATGGCTACACCTTC.